The 19 T cell receptor beta chains reported below all come from one sample, sequenced in a study of post-analysis software for immune sequencing data. Study findings and constraints: Five TRBV segments (TRBV5-6, TRBV5-1 and TRBV20-1 among them) occurred more frequently in patients than in controls.

The antigens for these receptors are not known. Built from TCR beta cDNA, the libraries had unique molecular identifiers in them. TCRdb reprocessed the PCR reads via MiXCR and lists one record per CDR3 protein. The sample consists of roughly 200,000 distinct CDR3 sequences, around 30% of them appearing once. Input material: blood. The receptor set was obtained from a girl under 18 with multiple sclerosis.

The V and J genes are TRBV4-1 and TRBJ1-2; 11 bases line up with TRBD1. V lost 4 bases and J lost 6; bases outside the gene matches: 7. The CDR3 is made up of 15 amino acids. In germline, CDR1 is MGHRA, CDR2 YSYEKL. The CDR3 sequence is CASSRSLGQGDGYTF. CDR3 nucleotides: TGCGCCAGCAGCCGAAGTCTGGGACAGGGGGATGGCTACACCTTC.

This clonotype showed up many times. V gene TRBV10-3 combines with J gene TRBJ2-5; D remains ambiguous. The germline CDR1 and CDR2 sequences are ENHRY and SYGVKD. This CDR3 spans 14 amino acids. The ends were cut back, 3 bases at V and 2 bases at J, with 10 bases in the middle. The CDR3 sequence: CAISEGQFQETQYF. CDR3 in DNA: TGTGCCATCAGTGAAGGGCAGTTTCAAGAGACCCAGTACTTC.

This clonotype showed up just a few times. The chain carries TRBV5-1 and TRBJ1-4; D is uncertain. Trimming took off 0 bases at V and 7 bases at J, with 10 bases between the two ends. The CDR3 covers 14 residues. Germline CDR1 and CDR2: SGHRS and YFSETQ. The DNA for the CDR3 is TGCGCCAGCAGCTTGGATGGGTCGGGTGAAAAACTGTTTTTT. Protein: CASSLDGSGEKLFF.

The sample holds many counts of this clonotype. The J gene is TRBJ1-6, the V gene TRBV10-2, with 12 bases aligning to TRBD1. Germline CDR1 reads WSHSY; CDR2 reads SAAADI. The CDR3 runs 15 residues. J was trimmed by 9 bases and V by 1 base; bases with no gene match: 1. The CDR3 nucleotides are TGCGCCAGCAGTGAGTGGGACAGGGGGCGTTCACCCCTCCACTTT. This sequence encodes CASSEWDRGRSPLHF.

This clonotype was picked up many times. This sequence joins TRBV29-1 and TRBJ1-2; 9 nucleotides agree with TRBD1. The junction had 11 bases not matched to a gene; V was cut back by 4 bases and J by 8 bases. Germline lookup yields CDR1 SQVTM and CDR2 ANQGSEA. The CDR3 totals 14 residues. CDR3 sequence reads: CSVVLAGTGSGYTF. In nucleotides, the CDR3 is TGCAGCGTTGTTTTGGCGGGGACAGGGTCCGGCTACACCTTC.

The J gene is TRBJ2-5, the V gene TRBV6-5; D possibly corresponds to TRBD2 (6 bases). The J call is uncertain, as TRBJ2-7 better fits the DNA end. The CDR3 covers 14 residues. Germline V lookup: CDR1 MNHEY, CDR2 SVGAGI. This CDR3 is CASSYSEGSYEQYF. For the CDR3, the DNA is TGTGCCAGCAGTTACTCGGAGGGGAGCTACGAGCAGTACTTC.

At least ten counts were recorded for this clonotype. V gene TRBV11-2 combines with J gene TRBJ2-3, with D tentatively TRBD2 (6 bases). Germline CDR1 and CDR2: SGHAT and FQNNGV. This CDR3 is built from 16 residues. The ends were cut back, 5 bases at V and 0 bases at J, with 15 bases in the middle. This chain's CDR3 is CASSPVGGASTDTQYF. For the CDR3, the DNA is TGTGCCAGCAGCCCCGTGGGCGGGGCTAGCACAGATACGCAGTATTTT. Full variable domain (missing parts from reference TRBV11-2 and TRBJ2-3): EAGVAQSPRYKIIEKRQSVAFWCNPISGHATLYWYQQILGQGPKLLIQFQNNGVVDDSQLPKDRFSAERLKGVDSTLKIQPAKLEDSAVYLCASSPVGGASTDTQYFGPGTRLTVL.

This clonotype occurred many times. This chain links TRBV13 with TRBJ2-7, with D unresolved. The CDR3 has 12 residues. The germline gives CDR1 PRHDT, CDR2 FYEKMQ (reference sequence). V lost 7 bases and J lost 2, with 9 bases in between. This CDR3 reads CASTTGPYEQYF. The CDR3 DNA reads TGTGCCAGCACCACCGGGCCCTACGAGCAGTACTTC.

This clonotype turned up a few times. The rearrangement links TRBV15 to TRBJ2-6, with D tentatively TRBD1 (6 bases). V was cut by 2 bases and J by 0 bases, with 14 bases left in between. The CDR3 length is 18 residues. In germline, CDR1 is LNHNV, CDR2 YYDKDF (reference sequence). The CDR3 region is CATSRFPDRFSGANVLTF. The CDR3 DNA reads as TGTGCCACCAGCAGATTCCCCGACAGGTTCTCTGGGGCCAACGTCCTGACTTTC.

This clonotype was detected a few times. This CDR3 is CASSLESRGGAFF. CDR3 in DNA: TGTGCCAGCAGCTTAGAGTCTCGGGGAGGAGCTTTCTTT. This chain links TRBV7-9 with TRBJ1-1, with D uncertain. The germline gives CDR1 SEHNR, CDR2 FQNEAQ (reference sequence). V lost 1 base and J lost 10, with 13 bases in between. The CDR3 has 13 residues.

This clonotype appeared many times. The chain employs TRBV4-1 and TRBJ2-7; maybe TRBD1 (6 bases). Trimming removed 1 base from V and 3 bases from J, with 13 bases in between. The CDR3 covers 15 residues. CDR1 and CDR2 from the germline V gene are MGHRA and YSYEKL. CDR3 sequence (DNA): TGCGCCAGCAGCCAAGGATCTTCGACAGGCTACGAGCAGTACTTC. The encoded protein is CASSQGSSTGYEQYF.

The chain links TRBV21-1 to TRBJ2-2. TRBV21-1 is classified as a pseudogene. This CDR3 is 14 amino acids long. The CDR3 spells CASSKDGYTGELFF. The CDR3 DNA sequence: TGTGCCAGCAGCAAAGACGGGTACACCGGGGAGCTGTTTTTT.

This clonotype turned up a few times. This rearrangement joins TRBV12-3 or TRBV12-4 to TRBJ2-1; D gene unclear. The CDR3 totals 14 residues. Trimming took off 5 bases at V and 8 bases at J, with 16 bases between the two ends. The DNA of the CDR3 is TGTGCCAGCAGTCGCAAATCTAGAGGTCATGAGCAGTTCTTC. Translated: CASSRKSRGHEQFF.

The sample holds many counts of this clonotype. This chain uses TRBV5-1 with TRBJ1-2; D gene unclear. V was shortened by 4 bases and J by 4 bases, with 11 bases between the two germline ends. CDR1 and CDR2 from the germline V gene are SGHRS and YFSETQ. The CDR3 has 13 residues. As DNA, the CDR3 is TGCGCCAGCAGCATCGGAAGATCCTATGGCTACACCTTC. Translation: CASSIGRSYGYTF.

Of note for this clonotype: Relative to the germline gene, one junction end is altered; a read error may explain this. This chain links TRBV7-9 with TRBJ2-7; D might be TRBD2 (5 bases). This CDR3 is built from 14 residues. Germline lookup yields CDR1 SEHNR and CDR2 FQNEAQ (reference sequence). The CDR3 sequence: CPSSSAGPAYEQYF. The CDR3 DNA reads as TGTCCCAGCAGCTCGGCGGGCCCAGCCTACGAGCAGTACTTC.

This clonotype was detected a few times. The V and J genes are TRBV3-1 and TRBJ2-1, with D perhaps matching TRBD2 (5 bases). This CDR3 is built from 16 residues. Trimming stripped 3 bases from V and 9 bases from J, with 21 bases between. Germline loops: CDR1 LGHDT, CDR2 YNNKEL (reference sequence). The CDR3 spells CASSQGSSRAGLEQFF. CDR3 in DNA: TGTGCCAGCAGCCAGGGGAGCTCACGCGCGGGCCTTGAGCAGTTCTTC.

The chain couples TRBV5-1 to TRBJ1-1, with unresolved D. V lost 0 bases, J lost 0 bases, and 6 bases lay in between. CDR1 and CDR2 from the germline V gene are SGHRS and YFSETQ. The CDR3 runs 14 residues. The CDR3 DNA reads as TGCGCCAGCAGCTTGGTGACGGTGAACACTGAAGCTTTCTTT. Residues: CASSLVTVNTEAFF.

This clonotype showed up just once. Given a much more abundant clone one base away, this may be a read error. This sequence joins TRBV12-3 or TRBV12-4 and TRBJ2-4; 11 bases fit TRBD2. The CDR3 has 14 residues. The CDR3: CARSFSGGGYIQYF. The CDR3 coding sequence is TGTGCCCGCAGTTTTAGCGGGGGGGGGTACATTCAGTACTTC.

Ten or more counts support this clonotype. The rearrangement uses TRBV12-3 or TRBV12-4 and TRBJ1-1; D is unclear. Trimming took off 4 bases at V and 3 bases at J, with 6 bases between the two ends. CDR3 length equals 12 residues. Here the CDR3 DNA reads TGTGCCAGCAGTTCCCAGTACACTGAAGCTTTCTTT. It specifies CASSSQYTEAFF.